The 3 T cell receptor beta chains in this list originate from one sample, sequenced in a study of blood T cell repertoires in COVID-19. The repertoire was sequenced with immunoSEQ multiplex PCR; TCRdb's copy has only in-frame clones and lacks some. The table lists more than 300,000 clones, approximately 89% of them singletons. Sequencing was carried out using PBMCs or T cells enriched from blood (not recorded which). Receptor source: a woman aged 30 to 39 who had recovered from COVID-19.

The genes are TRBV7-9 and TRBJ2-7, with 9 bases matching TRBD1. CDR3 length equals 15 residues. The V and J ends lost 6 bases and 2 bases, in that order; junction bases with no gene match: 8. Germline V gene sequence: CDR1 SEHNR, CDR2 FQNEAQ (reference sequence). As DNA, the CDR3 is TGTGCCAGCAGGTCTACCGGGACAGGGACCTACGAGCAGTACTTC. It encodes CASRSTGTGTYEQYF.

The CDR3 nucleotides read TGTGCCTGGATGGTACGTACTCGGGGGAGGCCCCAGCATTTT. Protein: CAWMVRTRGRPQHF. The chain combines TRBV30 with TRBJ1-5, with TRBD1 as a possible D gene (5 bases). This CDR3 region has 14 residues. The V gene lost 4 bases and the J gene lost 9 bases, with 19 bases spanning the gap. The germline V gene encodes CDR1 GTSNPN and CDR2 SVGIG (reference sequence).

V and J are TRBV10-2 and TRBJ2-1; the match to TRBD2 covers 10 bases. V gave up 7 bases and J gave up 4 bases; unmatched junction bases: 10. This CDR3 has 16 residues. Looked up from germline, CDR1 is WSHSY and CDR2 is SAAADI. The CDR3 nucleotides are TGCGCCAGCATGGATATTAGCGGGAGGACTTACAATGAGCAGTTCTTC. It is translated as CASMDISGRTYNEQFF.